This T cell receptor beta chain originates from a study of cytotoxic CD8 clonotypes in ibrutinib-treated CLL. Study-wide points: There were few public clonotypes, and on treatment they contracted or stayed stable.

Per the germline V gene, CDR1 is MDHEN and CDR2 is SYDVKM. Germline trimming cut 1 base from V and 3 bases from J; bases unmatched to any gene: 1. The length of the CDR3 is 14 residues. Points on this clone: Its antigen is undetermined.

TCRdb keeps only in-frame clones here, not all; method: immunoSEQ multiplex PCR. The sample has under 150,000 clones; 91% are singletons. V gene TRBV28 combines with J gene TRBJ1-1; 8 nucleotides line up with TRBD1. Sequenced material: PBMCs, taken after 12 months of ibrutinib treatment. The receptor comes from a human donor with chronic lymphocytic leukemia. The CDR3: CASSLSGGYTEAFF. In DNA form, the CDR3 reads TGTGCCAGCAGTTTATCAGGGGGCTACACTGAAGCTTTCTTT. The full variable domain, with the rest looked up from reference TRBV28 and TRBJ1-1, is DVKVTQSSRYLVKRTGEKVFLECVQDMDHENMFWYRQDPGLGLRLIYFSYDVKMKEKGDIPEGYSVSREKKERFSLILESASTNQTSMYLCASSLSGGYTEAFFGQGTRLTVV.